This TCR beta chain derives from a study of tumor-infiltrating lymphocytes in oesophageal squamous cell carcinoma. Germline lookup yields CDR1 SGHVT and CDR2 SQSDAQ. V was cut by 5 bases and J by 1 base, with 9 bases left in between. CDR3 length equals 14 residues. TCRdb redid the calling of the PCR reads with MiXCR, one entry per CDR3 protein. The table has about 12,000 distinct CDR3 sequences, less than 55% seen once. The chain is built from TRBV7-4 and TRBJ1-5, with D unresolved. Sequencing was performed on esophageal tumor tissue. The sequence was collected from a female donor with esophageal squamous cell carcinoma. CDR3 sequence (DNA): TGTGCCAGCAGCGCGGCAGTGAGCAATCAGCCCCAGCATTTT. Protein sequence: CASSAAVSNQPQHF.